This TCR beta chain was obtained from a study of blood T cells in healthy people across ages. Alongside a J-beta primer mix, a sample-barcoded 5' primer served in a second PCR lasting about 7 to 12 cycles. Each cDNA molecule received a tag from a template-switch adaptor that had 12 random nucleotides. TCRdb analysed the 5' RACE reads with MiXCR anew, one entry per CDR3 protein. The table includes about 970,000 distinct CDR3 sequences, just over 50% detected once. On this clonotype: Its antigen is undetermined.

Study results and limitations: Across samples, TCR beta diversity tracked strongly with naive T cell percentage. What prevented conclusive comparison of naive and antigen-experienced cells was that PBMCs were unsorted.

The CDR3 runs 13 residues. Trimming shortened V by 6 bases and J by 3 bases, and 12 bases separated the two germline ends. CDR1 and CDR2 (germline): DFQATT, SNEGSKA (reference sequence). The material sequenced was blood. This sequence originates from a woman in her sixties in good health. V gene TRBV20-1 combines with J gene TRBJ1-5, with D unclear. DNA of the CDR3: TGCAGTGCCAGGCCCGCAGTCAATCAGCCCCAGCATTTT. Translated, it gives CSARPAVNQPQHF.